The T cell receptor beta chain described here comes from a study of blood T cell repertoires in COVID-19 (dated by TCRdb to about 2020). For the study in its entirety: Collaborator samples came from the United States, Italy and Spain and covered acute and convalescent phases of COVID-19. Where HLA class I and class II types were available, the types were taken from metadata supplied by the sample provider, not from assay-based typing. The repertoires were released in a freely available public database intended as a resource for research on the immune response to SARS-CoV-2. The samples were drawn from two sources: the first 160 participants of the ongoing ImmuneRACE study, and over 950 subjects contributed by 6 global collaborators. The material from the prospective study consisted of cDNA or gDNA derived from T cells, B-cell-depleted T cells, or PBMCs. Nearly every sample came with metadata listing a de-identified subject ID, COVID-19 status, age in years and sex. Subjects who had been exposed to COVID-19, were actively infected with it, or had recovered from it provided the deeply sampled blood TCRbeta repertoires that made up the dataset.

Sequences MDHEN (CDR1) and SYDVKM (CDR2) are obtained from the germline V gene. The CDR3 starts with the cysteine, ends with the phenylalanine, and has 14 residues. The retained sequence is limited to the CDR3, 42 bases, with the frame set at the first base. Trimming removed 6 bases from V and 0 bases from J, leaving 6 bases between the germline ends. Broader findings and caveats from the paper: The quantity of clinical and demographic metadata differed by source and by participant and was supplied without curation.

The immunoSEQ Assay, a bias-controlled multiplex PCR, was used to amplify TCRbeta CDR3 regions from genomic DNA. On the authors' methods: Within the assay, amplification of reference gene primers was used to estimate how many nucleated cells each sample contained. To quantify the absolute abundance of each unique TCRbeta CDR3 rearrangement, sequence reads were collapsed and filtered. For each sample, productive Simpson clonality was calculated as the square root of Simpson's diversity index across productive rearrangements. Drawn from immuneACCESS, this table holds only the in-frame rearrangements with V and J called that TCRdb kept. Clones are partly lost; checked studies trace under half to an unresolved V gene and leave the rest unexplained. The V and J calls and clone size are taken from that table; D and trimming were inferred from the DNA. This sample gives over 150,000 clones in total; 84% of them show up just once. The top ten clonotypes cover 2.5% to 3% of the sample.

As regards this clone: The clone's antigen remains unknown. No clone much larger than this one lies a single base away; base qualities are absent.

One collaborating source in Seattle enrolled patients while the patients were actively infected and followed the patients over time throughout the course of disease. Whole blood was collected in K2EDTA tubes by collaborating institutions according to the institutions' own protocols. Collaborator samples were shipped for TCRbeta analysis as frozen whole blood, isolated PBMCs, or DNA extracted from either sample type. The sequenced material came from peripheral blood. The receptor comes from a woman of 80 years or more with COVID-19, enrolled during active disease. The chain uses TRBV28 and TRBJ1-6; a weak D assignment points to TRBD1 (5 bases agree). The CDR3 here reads CASSGGSYNSPLHF. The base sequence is TGTGCCAGCAGCGGGGGCTCCTATAATTCACCCCTCCACTTT.